These T cell receptor beta chains were read from a single sample in a study of cytomegalovirus exposure and HLA in healthy donors. Profiled with immunoSEQ multiplex PCR; TCRdb holds only in-frame clones, not every one. The sample gives under 250,000 clones, approximately 83% of which show up once; roughly 0.7% is in the top ten. Sequenced material: PBMCs. Receptor source: a boy between 2 and 10 years old in good health and CMV-seronegative. The CDR3 runs from the conserved cysteine through the conserved F or W. The D gene is left open where the match is weak. Size values are once, few and many counts, or a class for expanded clones, and some rows have none.

CDR3 protein: CASSSGGATNEQFF
CDR3 DNA: TGTGCCAGCAGTTCCGGGGGGGCGACCAATGAGCAGTTCTTC
J gene: TRBJ2-1
V gene: TRBV6-1
D gene: TRBD2
clone size: .

CDR3 protein: CASSYVQGRTEAFF
CDR3 DNA: TGTGCCAGCAGTTACGTGCAGGGGCGAACTGAAGCTTTCTTT
J gene: TRBJ1-1
V gene: TRBV6-5
D gene: .
clone size: .

CDR3 protein: CASSPGQSYEQYF
CDR3 DNA: TGTGCCAGCAGTCCGGGACAGTCCTACGAGCAGTACTTC
J gene: TRBJ2-7
V gene: TRBV6-6
D gene: TRBD1
clone size: .

CDR3 protein: CASSEGRAGETQYF
CDR3 DNA: TGTGCCAGCAGTGAGGGGAGGGCGGGAGAGACCCAGTACTTC
J gene: TRBJ2-5
V gene: TRBV6-1
D gene: TRBD2
clone size: .

CDR3 protein: CASSFDISGSGYTF
CDR3 DNA: TGTGCCAGCAGCTTCGACATCTCAGGGTCCGGCTACACCTTC
J gene: TRBJ1-2
V gene: TRBV7-9
D gene: .
clone size: .

CDR3 protein: CASSLARGLRETQYF
CDR3 DNA: TGTGCCAGCAGCTTAGCCAGGGGGCTCAGAGAGACCCAGTACTTC
J gene: TRBJ2-5
V gene: TRBV7-2
D gene: TRBD1
clone size: .

CDR3 protein: CASSFLFATNEKLFF
CDR3 DNA: TGTGCCAGCAGCTTCCTCTTTGCAACTAATGAAAAACTGTTTTTT
J gene: TRBJ1-4
V gene: TRBV11-2
D gene: .
clone size: .

CDR3 protein: CATSRVNRDWTEAFF
CDR3 DNA: TGTGCCACCAGCAGAGTCAACAGGGATTGGACTGAAGCTTTCTTT
J gene: TRBJ1-1
V gene: TRBV15
D gene: .
clone size: .

CDR3 protein: CASSASGTGYGYTF
CDR3 DNA: TGTGCCAGTAGTGCCTCCGGGACAGGCTATGGCTACACCTTC
J gene: TRBJ1-2
V gene: TRBV19
D gene: TRBD1
clone size: once

CDR3 protein: CASSTDRGNQPQHF
CDR3 DNA: TGTGCCAGCAGTACCGACAGGGGTAATCAGCCCCAGCATTTT
J gene: TRBJ1-5
V gene: TRBV6-5
D gene: TRBD1
clone size: few

CDR3 protein: CSVKRDSSSEQFF
CDR3 DNA: TGCAGCGTTAAGCGGGACTCGTCGAGTGAGCAGTTCTTC
J gene: TRBJ2-1
V gene: TRBV29-1
D gene: TRBD2
clone size: .

CDR3 protein: CASSDNRKPGQGDTGELFF
CDR3 DNA: TGTGCCAGCAGCGACAACCGCAAACCGGGACAGGGAGACACCGGGGAGCTGTTTTTT
J gene: TRBJ2-2
V gene: TRBV9
D gene: TRBD1
clone size: .

CDR3 protein: CATSMARGQPQHF
CDR3 DNA: TGTGCCACCAGCATGGCCAGGGGTCAGCCCCAGCATTTT
J gene: TRBJ1-5
V gene: TRBV15
D gene: .
clone size: .

CDR3 protein: CASSPGLAGSYEQYF
CDR3 DNA: TGTGCCAGCAGCCCTGGACTAGCGGGGTCTTACGAGCAGTACTTC
J gene: TRBJ2-7
V gene: TRBV7-9
D gene: TRBD2
clone size: .

CDR3 protein: CASSFPSSGGDNEQFF
CDR3 DNA: TGTGCCAGCAGTTTCCCTTCTAGCGGGGGCGACAATGAGCAGTTCTTC
J gene: TRBJ2-1
V gene: TRBV6-6
D gene: TRBD2
clone size: .

CDR3 protein: CATSGYRDPSTYEQYF
CDR3 DNA: TGTGCCACCAGCGGATACAGGGACCCCTCTACCTACGAGCAGTACTTC
J gene: TRBJ2-7
V gene: TRBV15
D gene: .
clone size: .

CDR3 protein: CASSRSPWAGSSTDTQYF
CDR3 DNA: TGTGCCAGCAGCCGATCCCCTTGGGCGGGGAGTAGCACAGATACGCAGTATTTT
J gene: TRBJ2-3
V gene: TRBV5-5
D gene: .
clone size: .

CDR3 protein: CASSQEGGGGGNEQFF
CDR3 DNA: TGCGCCAGCAGCCAAGAGGGGGGAGGGGGGGGGAATGAGCAGTTCTTC
J gene: TRBJ2-1
V gene: TRBV4-1
D gene: .
clone size: .